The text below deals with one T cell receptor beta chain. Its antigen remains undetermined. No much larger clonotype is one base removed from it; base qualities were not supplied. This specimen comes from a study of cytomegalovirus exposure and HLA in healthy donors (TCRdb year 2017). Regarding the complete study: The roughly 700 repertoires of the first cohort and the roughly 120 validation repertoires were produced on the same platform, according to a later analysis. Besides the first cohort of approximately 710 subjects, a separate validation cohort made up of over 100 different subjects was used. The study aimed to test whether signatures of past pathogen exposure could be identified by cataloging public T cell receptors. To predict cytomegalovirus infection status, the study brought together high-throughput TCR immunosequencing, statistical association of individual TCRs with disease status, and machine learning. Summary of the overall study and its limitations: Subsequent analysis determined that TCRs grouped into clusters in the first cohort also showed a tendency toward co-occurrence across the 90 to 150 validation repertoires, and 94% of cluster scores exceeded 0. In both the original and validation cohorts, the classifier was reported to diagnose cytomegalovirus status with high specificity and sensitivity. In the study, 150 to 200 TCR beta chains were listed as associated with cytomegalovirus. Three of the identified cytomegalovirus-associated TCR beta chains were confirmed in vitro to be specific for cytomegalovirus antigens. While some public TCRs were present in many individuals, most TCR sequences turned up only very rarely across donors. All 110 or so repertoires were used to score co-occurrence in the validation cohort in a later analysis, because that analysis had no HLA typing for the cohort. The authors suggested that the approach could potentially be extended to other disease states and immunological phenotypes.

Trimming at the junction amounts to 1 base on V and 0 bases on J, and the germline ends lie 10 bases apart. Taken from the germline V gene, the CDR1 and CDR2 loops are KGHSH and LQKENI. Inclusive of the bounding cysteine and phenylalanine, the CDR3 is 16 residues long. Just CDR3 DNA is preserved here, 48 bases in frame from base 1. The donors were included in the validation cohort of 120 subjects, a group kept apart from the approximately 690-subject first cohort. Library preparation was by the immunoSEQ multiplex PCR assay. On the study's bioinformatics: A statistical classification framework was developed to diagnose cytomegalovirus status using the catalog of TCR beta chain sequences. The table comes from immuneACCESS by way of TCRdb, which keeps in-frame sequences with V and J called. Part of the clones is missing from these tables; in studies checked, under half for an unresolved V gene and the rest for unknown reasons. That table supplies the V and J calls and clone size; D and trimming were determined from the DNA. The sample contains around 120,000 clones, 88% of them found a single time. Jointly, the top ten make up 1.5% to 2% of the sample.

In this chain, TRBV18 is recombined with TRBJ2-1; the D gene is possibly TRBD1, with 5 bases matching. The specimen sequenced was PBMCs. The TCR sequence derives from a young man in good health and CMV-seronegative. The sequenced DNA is TGTGCCAGCTCACCACAGGGGATCCCCTCCTACAATGAGCAGTTCTTC. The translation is CASSPQGIPSYNEQFF. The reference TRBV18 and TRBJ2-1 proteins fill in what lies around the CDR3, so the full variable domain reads NAGVMQNPRHLVRRRGQEARLRCSPMKGHSHVYWYRQLPEEGLKFMVYLQKENIIDESGMPKERFSAEFPKEGPSILRIQQVVRGDSAAYFCASSPQGIPSYNEQFFGPGTRLTVL.